This T cell receptor beta chain was sequenced in a study of blood T cell repertoires in COVID-19. Study details: Acute and convalescent COVID-19 specimens originated in the United States, Italy and Spain. T cells, B-cell-depleted T cells, or PBMCs supplied cDNA or gDNA.

In the authors' workflow: Reference gene primer amplification gave estimated nucleated cell counts. TCRdb's copy holds only in-frame clones and misses some; the assay was immunoSEQ multiplex PCR. The DNA gave D and trimming, while V, J and clone size come from that table. In the table there are about 66,000 clones, 85% to 90% of which are singletons. This clone was found once. The TCR sequence derives from a man in his fifties or sixties with acute or convalescent COVID-19. The specimen sequenced was peripheral blood.

CDR3 protein: CASSQGTEAFF. The CDR3 DNA is TGTGCCAGCAGTCAGGGGACTGAAGCTTTCTTT. The chain is built from TRBV25-1 and TRBJ1-1, with TRBD1 as a possible D gene (6 bases). CDR3 size: 11 residues. V was clipped by 5 bases and J by 5 bases, with 6 bases between them. Germline V gene sequence: CDR1 MGHDK, CDR2 SYGVNS.